This entry describes one T cell receptor (beta chain). Its antigen remains unknown. MiXCR was run by TCRdb on the reads, yielding one entry per CDR3 protein. Among approximately 270,000 distinct CDR3 sequences listed, about 20% were seen once. The data derive from a study of T cell repertoires in cytomegalovirus infection. In the study overall: CMV epitopes in the study were HLA-C-restricted (recently identified) and HLA-B-restricted (well studied). Both CMV infection and a matching HLA type were indicated by public TCR beta signatures. The study, taken as a whole, reports: In two of eight donors, the top clonotype was HLA-C-restricted CMV-specific.

The CDR3 is 16 residues long. Deletions cut 8 bases from V and 0 bases from J, with 19 bases between. The germline gives CDR1 MNHEY, CDR2 SMNVEV (reference sequence). The sequencing here drew on cultured PBMCs, taken from culture after CMV antigen stimulation. The sequence came from a human donor in good health (CMV status not recorded). Some clones in this sample may be carry-over from other donors' samples. The chain has TRBV27 and TRBJ1-1; possible D gene TRBD1, 6 bases. The CDR3 sequence: CASLRTVPSLNTEAFF. In DNA, the CDR3 is TGTGCCAGCCTACGGACAGTTCCCTCCTTGAACACTGAAGCTTTCTTT.